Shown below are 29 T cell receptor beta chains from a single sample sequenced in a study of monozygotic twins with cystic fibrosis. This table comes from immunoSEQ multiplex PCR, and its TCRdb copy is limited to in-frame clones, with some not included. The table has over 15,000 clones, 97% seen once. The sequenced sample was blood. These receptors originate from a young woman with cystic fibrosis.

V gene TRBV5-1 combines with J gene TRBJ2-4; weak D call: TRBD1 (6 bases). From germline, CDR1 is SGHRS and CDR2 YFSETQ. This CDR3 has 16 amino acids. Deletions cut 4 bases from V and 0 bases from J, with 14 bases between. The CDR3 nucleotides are TGCGCCAGCAGCCGGGCCAGGGGCCTAGCCAAAAACATTCAGTACTTC. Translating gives CASSRARGLAKNIQYF.

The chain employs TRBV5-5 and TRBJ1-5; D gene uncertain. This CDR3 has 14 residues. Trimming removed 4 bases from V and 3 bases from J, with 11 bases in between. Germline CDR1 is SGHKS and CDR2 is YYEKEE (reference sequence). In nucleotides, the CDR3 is TGTGCCAGCAGCCAACGGCCAAACAATCAGCCCCAGCATTTT. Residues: CASSQRPNNQPQHF.

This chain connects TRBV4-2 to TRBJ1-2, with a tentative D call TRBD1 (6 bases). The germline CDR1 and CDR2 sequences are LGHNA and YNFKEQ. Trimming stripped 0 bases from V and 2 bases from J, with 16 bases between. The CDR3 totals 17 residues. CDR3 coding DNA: TGTGCCAGCAGCCAAGATCGGGACACAGCACCGAACTATGGCTACACCTTC. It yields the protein CASSQDRDTAPNYGYTF.

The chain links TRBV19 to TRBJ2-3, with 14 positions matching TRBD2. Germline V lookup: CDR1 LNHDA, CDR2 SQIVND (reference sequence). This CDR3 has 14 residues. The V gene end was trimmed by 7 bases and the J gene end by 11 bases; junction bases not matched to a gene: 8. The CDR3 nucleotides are TGTGCCAGTATGACTAGCGGGGGGGTGATGGGGCAGTATTTT. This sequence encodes CASMTSGGVMGQYF.

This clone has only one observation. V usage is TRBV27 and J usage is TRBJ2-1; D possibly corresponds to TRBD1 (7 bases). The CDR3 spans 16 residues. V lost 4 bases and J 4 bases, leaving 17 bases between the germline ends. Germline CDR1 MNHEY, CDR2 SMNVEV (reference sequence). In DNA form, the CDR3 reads TGTGCCAGCAGTTCCTGGACAGGAGGGTTGTACAATGAGCAGTTCTTC. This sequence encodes CASSSWTGGLYNEQFF.

The CDR3 DNA follows: TGTGCCAGCAGACGTAAAAGCGGACAGCCCACAGATACGCAGTATTTT. This translates into CASRRKSGQPTDTQYF. The V gene is TRBV7-9, the J gene TRBJ2-3, with TRBD1 as a possible D gene (6 bases). Germline CDR1 reads SEHNR; CDR2 reads FQNEAQ (reference sequence). This CDR3 is built from 16 residues. Trimming cost V 6 bases and J 2 bases, with 18 bases left between them.

The CDR3 nucleotides are TGTGCCAGCGGGGACAGGGGCTACAATGAGCAGTTCTTC. It yields the protein CASGDRGYNEQFF. The chain couples TRBV2 to TRBJ2-1, with 10 bases identical to TRBD1. The CDR3 length is 13 residues. With 8 bases clipped from V and 3 bases from J, the junction kept 1 base outside the gene matches. Germline V gene lookup returns CDR1 SNHLY and CDR2 FYNNEI.

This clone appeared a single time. CDR3 loop: CASSALLQRSGANVLTF. CDR3 nucleotides: TGCGCCAGCAGCGCCCTTCTCCAGCGCTCTGGGGCCAACGTCCTGACTTTC. V and J are TRBV5-1 and TRBJ2-6; no definite D call. Germline V gives CDR1 SGHRS, CDR2 YFSETQ. The CDR3 extends over 17 amino acids. V was pared by 4 bases and J by 0 bases, with 14 bases between. Full variable domain (missing parts from reference TRBV5-1 and TRBJ2-6): KAGVTQTPRYLIKTRGQQVTLSCSPISGHRSVSWYQQTPGQGLQFLFEYFSETQRNKGNFPGRFSGRQFSNSRSEMNVSTLELGDSALYLCASSALLQRSGANVLTFGAGSRLTVL.

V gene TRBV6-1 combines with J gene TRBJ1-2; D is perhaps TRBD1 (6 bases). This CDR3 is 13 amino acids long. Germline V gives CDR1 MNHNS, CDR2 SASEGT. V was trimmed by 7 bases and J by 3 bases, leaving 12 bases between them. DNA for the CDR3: TGTGCCAGCAAAATGGACAGCCACTATGGCTACACCTTC. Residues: CASKMDSHYGYTF.

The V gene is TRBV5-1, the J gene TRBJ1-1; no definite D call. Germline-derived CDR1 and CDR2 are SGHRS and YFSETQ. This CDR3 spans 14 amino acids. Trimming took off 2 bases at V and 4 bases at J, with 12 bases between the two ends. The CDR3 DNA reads TGCGCCAGCAGCTTTTCAGCGGTTGGCACTGAAGCTTTCTTT. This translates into CASSFSAVGTEAFF.

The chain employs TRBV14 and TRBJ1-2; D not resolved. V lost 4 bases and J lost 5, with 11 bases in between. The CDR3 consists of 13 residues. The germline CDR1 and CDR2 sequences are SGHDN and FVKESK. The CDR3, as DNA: TGTGCCAGCAGCCCCCGTCTCGATTATGGCTACACCTTC. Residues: CASSPRLDYGYTF.

The CDR3 DNA sequence: TGCGCCAGCAGCCAAGAGAGTAGGCCAGGCGGAGGCTACACCTTC. Residues: CASSQESRPGGGYTF. The chain carries TRBV4-1 and TRBJ1-2, with D unclear. The CDR3 is 15 residues long. CDR1 is MGHRA and CDR2 is YSYEKL in the germline V gene. V lost 0 bases, J lost 8 bases, and 16 bases lay in between.

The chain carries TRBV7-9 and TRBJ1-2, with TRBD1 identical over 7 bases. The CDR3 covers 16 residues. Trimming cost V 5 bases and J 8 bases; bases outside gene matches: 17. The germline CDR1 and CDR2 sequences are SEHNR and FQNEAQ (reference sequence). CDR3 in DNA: TGTGCCAGCAGCCCCCAAGGGATCCGGCAGGGGGAAGGCTACACCTTC. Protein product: CASSPQGIRQGEGYTF.

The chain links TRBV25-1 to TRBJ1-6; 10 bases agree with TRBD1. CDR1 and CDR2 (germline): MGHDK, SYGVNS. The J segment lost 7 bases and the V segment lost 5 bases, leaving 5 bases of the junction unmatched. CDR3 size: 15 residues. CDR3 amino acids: CASSPRTGGNSPLHF. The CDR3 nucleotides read TGTGCCAGCAGTCCTAGGACAGGGGGAAATTCACCCCTCCACTTT.

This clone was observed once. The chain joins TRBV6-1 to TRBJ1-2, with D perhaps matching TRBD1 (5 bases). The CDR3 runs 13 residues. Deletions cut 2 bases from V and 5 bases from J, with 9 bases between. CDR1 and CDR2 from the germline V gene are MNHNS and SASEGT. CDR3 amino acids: CASSEQGRYGYTF. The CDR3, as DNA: TGTGCCAGCAGTGAACAGGGCCGATATGGCTACACCTTC.

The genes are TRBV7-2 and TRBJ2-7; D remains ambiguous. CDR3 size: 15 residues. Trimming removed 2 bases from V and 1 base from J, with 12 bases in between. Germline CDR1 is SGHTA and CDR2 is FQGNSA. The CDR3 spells CASSLLTRSSYEQYF. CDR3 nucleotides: TGTGCCAGCAGCTTACTAACACGTTCATCCTACGAGCAGTACTTC.

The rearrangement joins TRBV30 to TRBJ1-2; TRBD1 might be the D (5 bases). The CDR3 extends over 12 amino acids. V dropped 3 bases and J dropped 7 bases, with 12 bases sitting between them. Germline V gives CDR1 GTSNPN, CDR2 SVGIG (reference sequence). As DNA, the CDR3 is TGTGCCTGGAGGCTGGGGGTTGGTGGCTACACCTTC. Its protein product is CAWRLGVGGYTF.

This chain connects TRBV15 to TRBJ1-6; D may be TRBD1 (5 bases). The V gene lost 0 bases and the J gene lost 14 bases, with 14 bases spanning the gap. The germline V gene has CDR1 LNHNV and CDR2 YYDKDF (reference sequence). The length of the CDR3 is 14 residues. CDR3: CATSRDRDLVALHF. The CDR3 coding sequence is TGTGCCACCAGCAGAGATCGGGACCTCGTAGCCCTCCACTTT.

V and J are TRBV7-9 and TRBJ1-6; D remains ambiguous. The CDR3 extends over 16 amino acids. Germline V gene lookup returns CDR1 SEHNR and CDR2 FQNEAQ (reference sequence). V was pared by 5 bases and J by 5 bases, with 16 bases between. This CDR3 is CASSPRAQANNSPLHF. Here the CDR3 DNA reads TGTGCCAGCAGCCCGAGGGCCCAGGCAAATAATTCACCCCTCCACTTT.

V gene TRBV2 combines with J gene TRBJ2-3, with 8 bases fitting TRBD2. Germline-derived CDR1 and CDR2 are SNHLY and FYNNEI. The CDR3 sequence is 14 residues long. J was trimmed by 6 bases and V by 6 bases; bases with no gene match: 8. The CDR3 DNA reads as TGTGCCAGCAGCGTTGCGGGGGGCAGGGATACGCAGTATTTT. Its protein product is CASSVAGGRDTQYF.

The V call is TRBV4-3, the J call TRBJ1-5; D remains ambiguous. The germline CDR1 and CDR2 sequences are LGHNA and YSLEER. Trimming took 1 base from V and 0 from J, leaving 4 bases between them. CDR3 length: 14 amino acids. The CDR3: CASSQVLSNQPQHF. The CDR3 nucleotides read TGCGCCAGCAGCCAAGTACTTAGCAATCAGCCCCAGCATTTT.

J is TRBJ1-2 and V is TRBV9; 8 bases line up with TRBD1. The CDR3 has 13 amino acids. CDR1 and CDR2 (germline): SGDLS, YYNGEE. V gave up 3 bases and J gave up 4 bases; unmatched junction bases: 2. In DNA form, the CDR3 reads TGTGCCAGCAGCGCAACAGGGGGCTATGGCTACACCTTC. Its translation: CASSATGGYGYTF.

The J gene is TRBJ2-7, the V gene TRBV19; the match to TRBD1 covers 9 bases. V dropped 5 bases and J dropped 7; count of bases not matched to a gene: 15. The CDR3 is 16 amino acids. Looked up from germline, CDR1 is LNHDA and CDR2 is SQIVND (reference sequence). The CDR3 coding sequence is TGTGCCAGTAGTCCGAAGGTCGCGGGACAGGGAAGTGAGCAGTACTTC. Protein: CASSPKVAGQGSEQYF.

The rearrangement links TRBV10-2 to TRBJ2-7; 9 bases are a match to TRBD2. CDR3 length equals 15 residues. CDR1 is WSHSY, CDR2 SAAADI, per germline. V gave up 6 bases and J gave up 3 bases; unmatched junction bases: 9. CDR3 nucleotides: TGCGCCAGCAGCAAGAAGCGGGGGGCAAACTACGAGCAGTACTTC. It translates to CASSKKRGANYEQYF.

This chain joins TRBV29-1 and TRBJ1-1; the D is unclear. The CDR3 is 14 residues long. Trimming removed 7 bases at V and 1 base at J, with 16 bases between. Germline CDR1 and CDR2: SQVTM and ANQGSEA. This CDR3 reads CSAEPSRWNTEAFF. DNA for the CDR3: TGCAGCGCCGAACCCAGTCGGTGGAACACTGAAGCTTTCTTT.

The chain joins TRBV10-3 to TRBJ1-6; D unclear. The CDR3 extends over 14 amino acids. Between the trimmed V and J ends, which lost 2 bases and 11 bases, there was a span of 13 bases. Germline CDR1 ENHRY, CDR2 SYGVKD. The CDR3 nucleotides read TGTGCCATCAGTGAGGGACCGACTACCCCACCCCTCCACTTT. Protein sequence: CAISEGPTTPPLHF.

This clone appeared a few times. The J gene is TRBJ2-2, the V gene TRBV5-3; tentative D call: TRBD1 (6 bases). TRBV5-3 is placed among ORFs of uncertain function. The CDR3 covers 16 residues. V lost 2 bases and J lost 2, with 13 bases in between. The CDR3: CARSLGLQGNTGELFF. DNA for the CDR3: TGTGCCAGAAGCTTAGGTCTACAGGGTAACACCGGGGAGCTGTTTTTT.

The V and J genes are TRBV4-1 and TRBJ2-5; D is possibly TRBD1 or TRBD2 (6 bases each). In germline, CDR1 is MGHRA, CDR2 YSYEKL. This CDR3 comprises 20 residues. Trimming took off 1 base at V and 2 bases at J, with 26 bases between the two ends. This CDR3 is CASSQATSFGVGGQQETQYF. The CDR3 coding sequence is TGCGCCAGCAGCCAAGCTACCTCCTTCGGCGTCGGGGGACAACAAGAGACCCAGTACTTC.

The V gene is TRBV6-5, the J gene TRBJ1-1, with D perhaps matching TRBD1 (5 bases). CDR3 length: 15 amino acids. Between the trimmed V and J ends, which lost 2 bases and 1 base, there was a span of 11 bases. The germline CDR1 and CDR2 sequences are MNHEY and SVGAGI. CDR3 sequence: CASSYAGPSNTEAFF. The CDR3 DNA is TGTGCCAGCAGTTACGCAGGGCCCTCGAACACTGAAGCTTTCTTT.